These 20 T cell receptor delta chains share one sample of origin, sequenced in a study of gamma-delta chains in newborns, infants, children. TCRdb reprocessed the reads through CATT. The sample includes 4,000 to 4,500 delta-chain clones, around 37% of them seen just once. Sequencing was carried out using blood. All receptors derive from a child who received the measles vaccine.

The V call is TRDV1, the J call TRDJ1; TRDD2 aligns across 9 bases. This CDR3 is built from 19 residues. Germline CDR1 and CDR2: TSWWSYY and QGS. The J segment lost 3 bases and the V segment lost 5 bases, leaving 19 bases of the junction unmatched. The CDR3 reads CALGNHLPTESTNPDKLIF. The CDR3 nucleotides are TGTGCTCTTGGGAACCACCTTCCTACGGAAAGTACGAATCCCGATAAACTCATCTTT.

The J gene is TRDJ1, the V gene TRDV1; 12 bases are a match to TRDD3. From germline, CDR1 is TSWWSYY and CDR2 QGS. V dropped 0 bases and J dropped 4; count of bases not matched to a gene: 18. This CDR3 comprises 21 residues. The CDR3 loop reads CALGELVLISLLGDTGDKLIF. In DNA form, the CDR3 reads TGTGCTCTTGGGGAACTAGTCCTGATCTCCTTACTGGGGGATACCGGCGATAAACTCATCTTT.

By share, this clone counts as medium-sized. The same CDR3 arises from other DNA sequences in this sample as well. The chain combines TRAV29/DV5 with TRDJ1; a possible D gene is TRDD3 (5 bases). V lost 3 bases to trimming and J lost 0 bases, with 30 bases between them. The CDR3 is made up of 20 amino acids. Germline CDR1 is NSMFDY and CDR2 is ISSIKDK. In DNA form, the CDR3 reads TGTGCAGCAAAAGGGAAGGACCGGAGGGGGTTACCTGTTTACACCGATAAACTCATCTTT. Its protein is CAAKGKDRRGLPVYTDKLIF.

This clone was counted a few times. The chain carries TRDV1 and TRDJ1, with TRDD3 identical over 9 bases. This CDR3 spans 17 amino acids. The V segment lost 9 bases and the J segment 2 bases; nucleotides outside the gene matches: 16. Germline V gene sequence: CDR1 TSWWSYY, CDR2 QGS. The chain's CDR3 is CALPRGRGDTGTDKLIF. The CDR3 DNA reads TGTGCTCTCCCCCGGGGGCGGGGGGATACCGGGACCGATAAACTCATCTTT.

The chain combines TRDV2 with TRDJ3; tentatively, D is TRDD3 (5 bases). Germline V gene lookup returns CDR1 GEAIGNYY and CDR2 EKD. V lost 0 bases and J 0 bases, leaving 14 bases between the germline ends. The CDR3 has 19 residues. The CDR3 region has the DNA TGTGCCTGTGACACCGCCGGGGGCTTTAGCTCCTGGGACACCCGACAGATGTTTTTC. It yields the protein CACDTAGGFSSWDTRQMFF.

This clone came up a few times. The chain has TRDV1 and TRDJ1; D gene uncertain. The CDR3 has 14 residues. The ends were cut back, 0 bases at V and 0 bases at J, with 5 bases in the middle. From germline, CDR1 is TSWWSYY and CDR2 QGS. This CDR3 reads CALGELSYTDKLIF. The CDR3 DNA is TGTGCTCTTGGGGAACTTTCTTACACCGATAAACTCATCTTT.

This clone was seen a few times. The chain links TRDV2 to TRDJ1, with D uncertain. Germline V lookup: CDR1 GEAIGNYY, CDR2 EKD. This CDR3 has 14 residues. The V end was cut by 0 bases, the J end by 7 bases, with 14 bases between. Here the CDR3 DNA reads TGTGCCTGTGACACCGGCGGGGCGAGGGGTAAACTCATCTTT. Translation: CACDTGGARGKLIF.

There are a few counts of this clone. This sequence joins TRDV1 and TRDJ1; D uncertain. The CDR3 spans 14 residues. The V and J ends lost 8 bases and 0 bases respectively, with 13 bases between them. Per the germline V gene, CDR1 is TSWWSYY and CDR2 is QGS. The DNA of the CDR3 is TGTGCTCTTAAGACTCGACCGTACACCGATAAACTCATCTTT. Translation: CALKTRPYTDKLIF.

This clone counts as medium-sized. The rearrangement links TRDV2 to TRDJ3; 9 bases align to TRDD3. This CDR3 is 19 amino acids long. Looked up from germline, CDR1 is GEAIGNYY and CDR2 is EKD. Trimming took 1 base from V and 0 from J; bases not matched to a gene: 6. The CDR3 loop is CACDTGDWGSSWDTRQMFF. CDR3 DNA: TGTGCCTGTGACACGGGGGACTGGGGGAGCTCCTGGGACACCCGACAGATGTTTTTC.

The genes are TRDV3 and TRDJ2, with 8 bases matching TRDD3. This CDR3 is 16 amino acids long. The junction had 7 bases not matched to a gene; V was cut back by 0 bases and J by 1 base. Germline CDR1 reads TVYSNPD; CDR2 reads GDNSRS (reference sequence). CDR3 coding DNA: TGTGCCTTTAGGGGATACGCGAGTCATTTGACAGCACAACTCTTCTTT. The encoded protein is CAFRGYASHLTAQLFF. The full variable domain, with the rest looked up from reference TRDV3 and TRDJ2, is CDKVTQSSPDQTVASGSEVVLLCTYDTVYSNPDLFWYRIRPDYSFQFVFYGDNSRSEGADFTQGRFSVKHILTQKAFHLVISPVRTEDSATYYCAFRGYASHLTAQLFFGKGTQLIVEP.

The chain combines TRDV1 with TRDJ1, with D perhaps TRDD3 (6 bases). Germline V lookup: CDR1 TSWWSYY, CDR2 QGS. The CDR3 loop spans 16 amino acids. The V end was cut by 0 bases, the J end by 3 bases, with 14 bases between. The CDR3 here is CALGELKSGDADKLIF. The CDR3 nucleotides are TGTGCTCTTGGGGAACTAAAATCAGGGGATGCCGATAAACTCATCTTT.

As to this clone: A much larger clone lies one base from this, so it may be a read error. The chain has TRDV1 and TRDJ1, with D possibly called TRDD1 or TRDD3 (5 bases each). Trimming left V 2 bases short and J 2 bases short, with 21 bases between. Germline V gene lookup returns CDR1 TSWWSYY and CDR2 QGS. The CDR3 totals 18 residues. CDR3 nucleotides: TGTGCTCTTGGGGAATTCTCTATAGTGCTGGGACTAACCGATAAACTCATCTTT. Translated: CALGEFSIVLGLTDKLIF.

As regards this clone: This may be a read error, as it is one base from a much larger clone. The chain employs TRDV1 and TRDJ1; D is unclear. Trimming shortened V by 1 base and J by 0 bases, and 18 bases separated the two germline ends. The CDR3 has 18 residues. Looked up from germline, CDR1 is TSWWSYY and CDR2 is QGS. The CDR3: CALGERESPLGYTDKLIF. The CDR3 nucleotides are TGTGCTCTTGGGGAACGCGAAAGCCCTTTAGGATACACCGATAAACTCATCTTT.

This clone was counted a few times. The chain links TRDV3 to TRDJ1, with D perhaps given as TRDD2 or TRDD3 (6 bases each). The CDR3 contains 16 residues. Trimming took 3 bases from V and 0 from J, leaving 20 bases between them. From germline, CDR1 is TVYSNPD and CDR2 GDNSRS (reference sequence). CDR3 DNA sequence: TGTGCCTTAGTCCTACGGGGATGGAGATACACCGATAAACTCATCTTT. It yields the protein CALVLRGWRYTDKLIF.

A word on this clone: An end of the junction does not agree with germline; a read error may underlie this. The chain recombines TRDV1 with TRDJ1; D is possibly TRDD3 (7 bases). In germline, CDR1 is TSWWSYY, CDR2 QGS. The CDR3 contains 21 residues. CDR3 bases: TGTGCTCTTGGGGGGCTTCCTCCTCAATCCTGGGGGTTTCTGTACACCGATAAACCCATCTTT. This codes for CALGGLPPQSWGFLYTDKPIF.

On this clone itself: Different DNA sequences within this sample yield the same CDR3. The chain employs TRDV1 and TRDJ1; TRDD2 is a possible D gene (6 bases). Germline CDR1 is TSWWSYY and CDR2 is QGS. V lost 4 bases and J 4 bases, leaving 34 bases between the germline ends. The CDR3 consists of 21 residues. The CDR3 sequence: CALGVANSYSDQGYADDKLIF. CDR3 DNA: TGTGCTCTTGGGGTCGCGAATTCCTATTCAGATCAGGGGTACGCTGACGATAAACTCATCTTT.

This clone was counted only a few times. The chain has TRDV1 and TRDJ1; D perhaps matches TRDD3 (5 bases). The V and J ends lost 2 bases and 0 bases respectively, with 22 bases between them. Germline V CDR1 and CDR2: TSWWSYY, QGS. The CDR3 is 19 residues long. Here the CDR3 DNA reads TGTGCTCTTGGGGAATCGACCCCACTTACGGGGAAGTACACCGATAAACTCATCTTT. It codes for CALGESTPLTGKYTDKLIF.

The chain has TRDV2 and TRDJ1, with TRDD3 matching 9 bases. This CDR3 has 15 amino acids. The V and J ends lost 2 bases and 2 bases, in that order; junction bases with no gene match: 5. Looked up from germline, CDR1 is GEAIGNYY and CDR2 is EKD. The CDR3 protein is CACDRGILGTDKLIF. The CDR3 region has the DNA TGTGCCTGTGACAGGGGGATACTGGGGACCGATAAACTCATCTTT.

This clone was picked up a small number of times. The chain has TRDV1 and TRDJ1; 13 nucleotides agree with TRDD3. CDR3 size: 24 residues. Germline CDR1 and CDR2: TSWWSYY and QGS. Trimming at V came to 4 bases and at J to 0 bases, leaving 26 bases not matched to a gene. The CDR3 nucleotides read TGTGCTCTTGGGGGGGACCTTCCCCCCGCGAACTGGGGGATACGCCAAATGTACACCGATAAACTCATCTTT. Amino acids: CALGGDLPPANWGIRQMYTDKLIF.

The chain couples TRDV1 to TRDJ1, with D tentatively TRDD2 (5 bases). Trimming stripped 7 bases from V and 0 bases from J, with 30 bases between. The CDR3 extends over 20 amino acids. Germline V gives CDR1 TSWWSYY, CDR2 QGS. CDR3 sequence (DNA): TGTGCTCTTGAAGGTGGGCCTACGGGCGGCACGGAGCCTTACACCGATAAACTCATCTTT. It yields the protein CALEGGPTGGTEPYTDKLIF.